A selection of T cell receptor beta chains follows, all from one sample in a study of CD4 T cells in relation to SARS-CoV-2 and coronaviruses. Produced via immunoSEQ multiplex PCR; TCRdb's table is partial and in-frame only. Among some 42,000 clones listed, 70% to 90% were seen once. Sequencing was performed on memory CD4+ T cells from PBMCs. The receptors were gathered from an adult with COVID-19. The CDR3 runs from the conserved cysteine through the conserved F or W. Each record gives: V gene, D gene, clone size, J gene, CDR3 protein, CDR3 DNA. D genes are given only for firm matches. Clone sizes are given selectively: once, few, many, or a class where the clone is expanded.

v_call: TRBV24-1
d_call: TRBD1
clone_size: .
j_call: TRBJ2-1
cdr3_aa: CATSDPGGQVYNEQFF
cdr3_nt: TGTGCCACCAGTGACCCCGGGGGACAGGTATACAATGAGCAGTTCTTC

v_call: TRBV7-9
d_call: TRBD1
clone_size: .
j_call: TRBJ1-6
cdr3_aa: CASSLAGQGGSPLHF
cdr3_nt: TGTGCCAGCAGCTTAGCGGGACAGGGGGGTTCACCCCTCCACTTT

v_call: TRBV7-8
d_call: TRBD1
clone_size: .
j_call: TRBJ1-2
cdr3_aa: CASSPTGGRYGYTF
cdr3_nt: TGTGCCAGCAGTCCGACAGGGGGCCGCTATGGCTACACCTTC

v_call: TRBV6-6
d_call: .
clone_size: .
j_call: TRBJ2-5
cdr3_aa: CASSYSPRQETQYF
cdr3_nt: TGTGCCAGCAGTTACTCGCCCAGGCAAGAGACCCAGTACTTC

v_call: TRBV5-1
d_call: .
clone_size: .
j_call: TRBJ2-3
cdr3_aa: CASSRPDTLTDTQYF
cdr3_nt: TGCGCCAGCAGTAGACCGGACACCCTCACAGATACGCAGTATTTT

v_call: TRBV28
d_call: .
clone_size: .
j_call: TRBJ2-7
cdr3_aa: CASSLFSGQLPHEQYF
cdr3_nt: TGTGCCAGCAGTTTATTTTCCGGACAGCTACCTCACGAGCAGTACTTC

v_call: TRBV10-2
d_call: .
clone_size: .
j_call: TRBJ1-4
cdr3_aa: CASRLDSRNEKLFF
cdr3_nt: TGCGCCAGCAGGCTAGACAGCAGAAATGAAAAACTGTTTTTT

v_call: TRBV6-1
d_call: TRBD1
clone_size: .
j_call: TRBJ1-5
cdr3_aa: CASSDRQGGQPQHF
cdr3_nt: TGTGCCAGCAGTGATCGACAGGGCGGTCAGCCCCAGCATTTT

v_call: TRBV4-3
d_call: .
clone_size: .
j_call: TRBJ2-7
cdr3_aa: CASSQGRTTGGYEQYF
cdr3_nt: TGCGCCAGCAGCCAAGGCCGGACTACCGGCGGGTACGAGCAGTACTTC

v_call: TRBV19
d_call: .
clone_size: .
j_call: TRBJ2-3
cdr3_aa: CASRLAGLGGDTQYF
cdr3_nt: TGTGCCAGTAGGCTAGCGGGCCTAGGGGGCGATACGCAGTATTTT

v_call: TRBV15
d_call: .
clone_size: .
j_call: TRBJ2-5
cdr3_aa: CATSFGVVEIQYF
cdr3_nt: TGTGCCACCAGCTTCGGGGTGGTAGAGATCCAGTACTTC

v_call: TRBV5-1
d_call: TRBD1
clone_size: .
j_call: TRBJ2-1
cdr3_aa: CASSLAPPGQGYNEQFF
cdr3_nt: TGCGCCAGCAGCTTGGCCCCCCCGGGACAGGGATACAATGAGCAGTTCTTC

v_call: TRBV5-4
d_call: .
clone_size: .
j_call: TRBJ2-1
cdr3_aa: CASSLARGSYNEQFF
cdr3_nt: TGTGCCAGCAGCTTGGCCAGGGGCTCCTACAATGAGCAGTTCTTC

v_call: TRBV7-6
d_call: .
clone_size: .
j_call: TRBJ2-3
cdr3_aa: CASTRIGGESTDTQYF
cdr3_nt: TGTGCCAGTACGCGGATTGGCGGGGAAAGCACAGATACGCAGTATTTT

v_call: TRBV2
d_call: .
clone_size: .
j_call: TRBJ2-2
cdr3_aa: CASNRGGGAGELFF
cdr3_nt: TGTGCCAGCAACAGGGGGGGCGGGGCCGGGGAGCTGTTTTTT

v_call: TRBV5-1
d_call: TRBD2
clone_size: .
j_call: TRBJ2-5
cdr3_aa: CASGKGTSGTRETQYF
cdr3_nt: TGCGCCAGCGGCAAAGGGACTAGCGGGACCCGAGAGACCCAGTACTTC

v_call: TRBV9
d_call: .
clone_size: .
j_call: TRBJ2-5
cdr3_aa: CASSSSGGGPETQYF
cdr3_nt: TGTGCCAGCAGCTCGAGTGGAGGGGGCCCAGAGACCCAGTACTTC

v_call: TRBV19
d_call: .
clone_size: .
j_call: TRBJ1-2
cdr3_aa: CASSATDYTNYGYTF
cdr3_nt: TGTGCCAGCTCGGCGACAGACTACACTAACTATGGCTACACCTTC

v_call: TRBV5-4
d_call: TRBD1
clone_size: .
j_call: TRBJ1-3
cdr3_aa: CASSFGLQGSGNTIYF
cdr3_nt: TGTGCCAGCAGCTTTGGTTTACAGGGGTCTGGAAACACCATATATTTT

v_call: TRBV5-1
d_call: TRBD2
clone_size: .
j_call: TRBJ2-2
cdr3_aa: CASSPGLAGGPLTGELFF
cdr3_nt: TGCGCCAGCAGCCCGGGTCTAGCGGGGGGGCCCCTCACCGGGGAGCTGTTTTTT

v_call: TRBV4-2
d_call: TRBD1
clone_size: .
j_call: TRBJ1-6
cdr3_aa: CASSQTTGLHSPLHF
cdr3_nt: TGTGCCAGCAGCCAGACGACAGGGCTGCATTCACCCCTCCACTTT

v_call: TRBV5-8
d_call: .
clone_size: once
j_call: TRBJ2-1
cdr3_aa: CANSEYNEQFF
cdr3_nt: TGTGCCAACTCAGAGTACAATGAGCAGTTCTTC

v_call: TRBV6-6
d_call: .
clone_size: .
j_call: TRBJ2-7
cdr3_aa: CASSSPTLSSYEQYF
cdr3_nt: TGTGCCAGCAGTTCGCCGACATTGAGCTCCTACGAGCAGTACTTC

v_call: TRBV7-8
d_call: .
clone_size: .
j_call: TRBJ1-6
cdr3_aa: CASSLAGGNSPLHF
cdr3_nt: TGTGCCAGCAGCTTAGCGGGGGGGAATTCACCCCTCCACTTT

v_call: TRBV25-1
d_call: .
clone_size: .
j_call: TRBJ2-1
cdr3_aa: CASSGQESYNEQFF
cdr3_nt: TGTGCCAGCAGTGGGCAGGAATCCTACAATGAGCAGTTCTTC

v_call: TRBV7-2
d_call: .
clone_size: .
j_call: TRBJ2-5
cdr3_aa: CASSSRRDPGETQYF
cdr3_nt: TGTGCCAGCAGCTCCCGCCGGGACCCGGGAGAGACCCAGTACTTC

v_call: TRBV23-1
d_call: .
clone_size: .
j_call: TRBJ1-2
cdr3_aa: CASSQIYRGARGYTF
cdr3_nt: TGCGCCAGCAGTCAAATCTATCGGGGGGCGCGTGGCTACACCTTC

v_call: TRBV12-3/TRBV12-4
d_call: .
clone_size: .
j_call: TRBJ1-2
cdr3_aa: CASSLGTVDGTF
cdr3_nt: TGTGCCAGCAGTTTGGGGACGGTGGATGGGACCTTC

v_call: TRBV28
d_call: .
clone_size: few
j_call: TRBJ2-6
cdr3_aa: CASSLPASGANVLTF
cdr3_nt: TGTGCCAGCAGTTTACCAGCGTCCGGGGCCAACGTCCTGACTTTC

v_call: TRBV5-6
d_call: TRBD2
clone_size: .
j_call: TRBJ2-5
cdr3_aa: CASSFPSGETQYF
cdr3_nt: TGTGCCAGCAGCTTCCCTAGCGGAGAGACCCAGTACTTC

v_call: TRBV6-6
d_call: .
clone_size: few
j_call: TRBJ1-4
cdr3_aa: CASSRKSQVGRPNEKLFF
cdr3_nt: TGTGCCAGCAGTCGAAAGTCCCAGGTGGGGAGGCCTAATGAAAAACTGTTTTTT

v_call: TRBV6-1
d_call: TRBD2
clone_size: .
j_call: TRBJ2-3
cdr3_aa: CASSAPRGTSGGFITDTQYF
cdr3_nt: TGTGCCAGCAGTGCCCCCCGGGGGACTAGCGGGGGATTTATCACAGATACGCAGTATTTT

v_call: TRBV5-1
d_call: TRBD1
clone_size: once
j_call: TRBJ2-7
cdr3_aa: CASRRGTGSYEQYF
cdr3_nt: TGCGCCAGCCGTAGGGGGACAGGCTCCTACGAGCAGTACTTC

v_call: TRBV7-9
d_call: TRBD1
clone_size: few
j_call: TRBJ2-7
cdr3_aa: CASSLVEQGIYEQYF
cdr3_nt: TGTGCCAGCAGCTTAGTAGAACAGGGGATCTACGAGCAGTACTTC

v_call: TRBV15
d_call: .
clone_size: .
j_call: TRBJ2-1
cdr3_aa: CATSRDVSGGRHNEQFF
cdr3_nt: TGTGCCACCAGCAGAGATGTGTCCGGGGGGCGGCACAATGAGCAGTTCTTC

v_call: TRBV5-4
d_call: .
clone_size: once
j_call: TRBJ1-3
cdr3_aa: CASSSTGPGNTIYF
cdr3_nt: TGTGCCAGCAGCTCGACAGGACCTGGAAACACCATATATTTT

v_call: TRBV9
d_call: TRBD1
clone_size: .
j_call: TRBJ2-1
cdr3_aa: CASSVGAGGGGNEQFF
cdr3_nt: TGTGCCAGCAGCGTAGGTGCAGGGGGTGGGGGCAATGAGCAGTTCTTC

v_call: TRBV7-9
d_call: TRBD1
clone_size: .
j_call: TRBJ2-5
cdr3_aa: CASSFGQGPKTQYF
cdr3_nt: TGTGCCAGCAGCTTTGGACAGGGACCCAAGACCCAGTACTTC

v_call: TRBV15
d_call: .
clone_size: .
j_call: TRBJ1-6
cdr3_aa: CATSRGSGRVDSPLHF
cdr3_nt: TGTGCCACCAGCAGAGGGAGTGGCAGGGTGGATTCACCCCTCCACTTT

v_call: TRBV18
d_call: .
clone_size: .
j_call: TRBJ1-2
cdr3_aa: CASSPGGALDYGYTF
cdr3_nt: TGTGCCAGCTCACCGGGGGGGGCGCTGGACTATGGCTACACCTTC

v_call: TRBV30
d_call: .
clone_size: .
j_call: TRBJ1-6
cdr3_aa: CAWSAFSYNSPLHF
cdr3_nt: TGTGCCTGGAGTGCTTTCTCCTATAATTCACCCCTCCACTTT

v_call: TRBV20-1
d_call: TRBD2
clone_size: .
j_call: TRBJ2-1
cdr3_aa: CSASVRLAGAGGEQFF
cdr3_nt: TGCAGTGCTAGTGTCCGCCTAGCGGGGGCGGGGGGTGAGCAGTTCTTC

v_call: TRBV19
d_call: TRBD1
clone_size: .
j_call: TRBJ1-6
cdr3_aa: CASSTGQGSNNSPLHF
cdr3_nt: TGTGCCAGTAGTACGGGACAGGGATCAAATAATTCACCCCTCCACTTT

v_call: TRBV14
d_call: .
clone_size: .
j_call: TRBJ1-2
cdr3_aa: CASSQGLGPRRYTF
cdr3_nt: TGTGCCAGCAGCCAAGGGTTGGGACCTCGGCGCTACACCTTC

v_call: TRBV5-4
d_call: TRBD2
clone_size: .
j_call: TRBJ2-1
cdr3_aa: CASTSGGLTRGNEQFF
cdr3_nt: TGTGCCAGCACCAGCGGGGGCCTCACCCGCGGCAATGAGCAGTTCTTC

v_call: TRBV27
d_call: .
clone_size: few
j_call: TRBJ1-5
cdr3_aa: CASSFYSRAGNQPQHF
cdr3_nt: TGTGCCAGCAGTTTTTATTCCAGGGCCGGCAATCAGCCCCAGCATTTT

v_call: TRBV12-5
d_call: .
clone_size: .
j_call: TRBJ2-7
cdr3_aa: CASGLGGTLSYEQYF
cdr3_nt: TGTGCTAGTGGTTTGGGGGGGACTTTATCCTACGAGCAGTACTTC

v_call: TRBV3-1/TRBV3-2
d_call: TRBD2
clone_size: .
j_call: TRBJ2-2
cdr3_aa: CASERGPGELFF
cdr3_nt: TGTGCCTCCGAGCGGGGGCCAGGGGAGCTGTTTTTT

v_call: TRBV18
d_call: .
clone_size: .
j_call: TRBJ1-1
cdr3_aa: CASSSDSRNTEAFF
cdr3_nt: TGTGCCAGCTCATCCGACAGTAGGAACACTGAAGCTTTCTTT

v_call: TRBV27
d_call: .
clone_size: .
j_call: TRBJ2-5
cdr3_aa: CASSSGGVYQETQYF
cdr3_nt: TGTGCCAGCAGTTCGGGCGGGGTGTACCAAGAGACCCAGTACTTC

v_call: TRBV7-2
d_call: .
clone_size: .
j_call: TRBJ1-6
cdr3_aa: CASSLLGSYNSPLHF
cdr3_nt: TGTGCCAGCAGCTTGTTAGGATCCTATAATTCACCCCTCCACTTT

v_call: TRBV21-1
d_call: .
clone_size: .
j_call: TRBJ1-1
cdr3_aa: CASSKVEAVGAFF
cdr3_nt: TGTGCCAGCAGCAAAGTAGAGGCGGTGGGGGCTTTCTTT

v_call: TRBV7-3
d_call: TRBD2
clone_size: .
j_call: TRBJ2-1
cdr3_aa: CASSLNRGGSGGAINEQFF
cdr3_nt: TGTGCCAGCAGCTTAAATCGTGGGGGAAGCGGGGGGGCCATCAATGAGCAGTTCTTC

v_call: TRBV5-1
d_call: .
clone_size: .
j_call: TRBJ2-4
cdr3_aa: CASRRTTGENIQYF
cdr3_nt: TGCGCCAGCAGGAGGACTACAGGGGAAAACATTCAGTACTTC

v_call: TRBV6-5
d_call: TRBD1
clone_size: .
j_call: TRBJ2-7
cdr3_aa: CASSYSGQGGLEQYF
cdr3_nt: TGTGCCAGCAGTTACTCGGGACAGGGTGGGCTCGAGCAGTACTTC

v_call: TRBV11-2
d_call: .
clone_size: .
j_call: TRBJ1-6
cdr3_aa: CASSLVTRFDSPLHF
cdr3_nt: TGTGCCAGCAGCTTAGTTACTCGGTTCGATTCACCCCTCCACTTT

v_call: TRBV24-1
d_call: .
clone_size: .
j_call: TRBJ2-2
cdr3_aa: CATSVDTGELFF
cdr3_nt: TGTGCCACCAGTGTGGACACCGGGGAGCTGTTTTTT

v_call: TRBV30
d_call: .
clone_size: .
j_call: TRBJ1-3
cdr3_aa: CAWSVLGGITDTIYF
cdr3_nt: TGTGCCTGGAGTGTACTAGGGGGTATCACGGACACCATATATTTT

v_call: TRBV30
d_call: .
clone_size: .
j_call: TRBJ2-7
cdr3_aa: CAWSVQGSYEQYF
cdr3_nt: TGTGCCTGGAGTGTCCAGGGCTCCTACGAGCAGTACTTC